This entry features one T cell receptor (beta chain) sequence. This clonotype was seen a handful of times. Its antigen remains unidentified. No clone much larger than this one lies a single base away; base qualities are absent. Ends trimmed: V by 7 bases, J by 4 bases; bases unmatched to a gene: 12. CDR1 and CDR2 (MDHEN, SYDVKM) derive from the germline V gene. The CDR3 sequence holds 16 residues, the cysteine and phenylalanine included. The kept DNA is CDR3 alone, 48 bases in frame from the first base. The library was prepared using PCR. The sequencer listed for this sample is Illumina HiSeq 2500. To reduce PCR and sequencing biases, unique molecular identifiers were incorporated into the TCR beta cDNA libraries. Approximately 500,000 cDNA molecules were obtained for every 1 to 10 million input T cells, so each molecule roughly corresponded to one T cell. The patient libraries were prepared and sequenced with the same protocol used for the earlier healthy control dataset. Within a given batch, samples were prepared together, multiplexed and sequenced on the same HiSeq lane. In the source study's methods: MIGEC was used to process the raw barcoded reads, and molecular identifier groups with only a single read were discarded before consensus assembly and CDR3 extraction. VDJtools was used for post-analysis of the clonotype tables, with diversity normalized by down-sampling every dataset to the smallest sample size. To correct batch-related cross-sample contamination, repertoire overlap clustering matched CDR3 amino acid sequences but not nucleotide sequences. In-frame beta chains were kept once TCRdb had trimmed the public reads at Q25 with fastp and called clones with MiXCR. A single entry per CDR3 protein holds the most common genes and DNA from its merged rows. TCRdb's processing, not the authors' own work, is the source of the V and J calls. This sample holds around 190,000 distinct CDR3 sequences; roughly 30% were observed only once. Of the sample, nearly 3.5% falls within the top ten clones.

To demonstrate the VDJtools post-analysis software, TCR beta repertoires were profiled from the peripheral blood of more than 10 young patients with multiple sclerosis. The multiple sclerosis patients were children and adolescents ranging in age from roughly 6 to 15 years. This sample was taken from a study of post-analysis software for immune sequencing data (dated by TCRdb to between 2014 and 2017). A note on the overall study: Relapsing-remitting, secondary progressive and progressive-relapsing multiple sclerosis were recorded as disease courses, and subtype annotation was lacking for some patients. The multiple sclerosis patient repertoires were compared with about a dozen previously published healthy control repertoires from donors aged about 6 to 26 years. A subset of samples was prepared in parallel using single-end sample barcoding, then pooled and co-amplified after Illumina adapter ligation. On the study overall, not on this receptor specifically: The control group was slightly older than the multiple sclerosis patient group. When samples were clustered directly using the F measure, samples prepared in the same batch co-clustered strongly, which prompted a batch-effect correction. Patients showed significantly higher frequencies than controls for roughly five TRBV segments, among them TRBV5-6, TRBV5-1 and TRBV20-1. Normalized Chao1 diversity was significantly lower in multiple sclerosis patients than controls, suggesting substantial peripheral T-cell clonal expansion.

The TCR was taken from a girl younger than 18 with multiple sclerosis. The receptor chain draws on TRBV28 and TRBJ2-1, with 8 middle bases fitting TRBD2. Sequencing was performed on blood. The DNA is as follows: TGTGCCAGCATAGGGCGGGAGGCGGGGGGATACAATGAGCAGTTCTTC. It encodes CASIGREAGGYNEQFF.